Each of the 16 T cell receptor beta chains below was sequenced from the same sample in a study of OX40 agonist ivuxolimab in advanced cancers. Data came from immunoSEQ multiplex PCR; TCRdb stores just in-frame clones and leaves some out. This sample carries approximately 99,000 clones, 91% of them seen once, and the ten largest clones take roughly 0.61%. The source was CD4+ or CD8+ T cells sorted from blood, collected in a trial of the OX40 agonist ivuxolimab. The receptor source for this set is an adult with an advanced solid tumor such as melanoma, head and neck, liver or kidney cancer.

CDR3 coding DNA: TGTGCCAGCAGTTACGATGGCGTCCTAGGGGAGCAGTTCTTC. Protein sequence: CASSYDGVLGEQFF. The chain joins TRBV6-5 to TRBJ2-1; D gene unclear. The CDR3 is 14 residues long. Germline CDR1 reads MNHEY; CDR2 reads SVGAGI. V was pared by 2 bases and J by 10 bases, with 15 bases between.

V gene TRBV6-1 combines with J gene TRBJ2-1; 8 bases match TRBD2. This CDR3 contains 15 residues. J lost 7 bases, V lost 5 bases, and 10 bases had no gene match. In germline, CDR1 is MNHNS, CDR2 SASEGT. The CDR3 DNA reads TGTGCCAGCAGTCCCCGGGGTAGCGGGAATAATGAGCAGTTCTTC. Residues: CASSPRGSGNNEQFF.

The chain uses TRBV11-2 and TRBJ2-7; either TRBD1 or TRBD2 may supply D (6 bases each). This CDR3 spans 13 amino acids. Germline V gene lookup returns CDR1 SGHAT and CDR2 FQNNGV. Trimming removed 2 bases from V and 6 bases from J, with 11 bases in between. Written as DNA, the CDR3 is TGTGCCAGCAGCTTAACGGGGGCGGTCGAGCAGTACTTC. It codes for CASSLTGAVEQYF.

This chain connects TRBV6-5 to TRBJ2-7; no clear D gene. Trimming removed 2 bases from V and 4 bases from J, with 12 bases in between. In germline, CDR1 is MNHEY, CDR2 SVGAGI. The CDR3 runs to 14 residues. The CDR3 protein is CASSYRVVGYEQYF. CDR3 DNA: TGTGCCAGCAGTTACAGAGTTGTGGGTTACGAGCAGTACTTC.

The rearrangement links TRBV19 to TRBJ1-5; tentatively, D is TRBD1 (6 bases). The CDR3 sequence is 13 residues long. The germline V gene encodes CDR1 LNHDA and CDR2 SQIVND (reference sequence). V was pared by 9 bases and J by 6 bases, with 15 bases between. The CDR3 loop is CASSPTGIQPQHF. The DNA for the CDR3 is TGTGCCAGCTCGCCGACAGGAATTCAGCCCCAGCATTTT.

This chain uses TRBV19 with TRBJ1-6; 7 nucleotides line up with TRBD1. There are 14 residues in the CDR3. CDR1 is LNHDA and CDR2 is SQIVND in the germline V gene (reference sequence). V lost 5 bases and J lost 7; bases outside the gene matches: 5. The CDR3 reads CASSPGTANSPLHF. The DNA of the CDR3 is TGTGCCAGTAGTCCCGGGACAGCCAATTCACCCCTCCACTTT.

The chain carries TRBV19 and TRBJ1-1; D call uncertain. This CDR3 has 14 amino acids. From germline, CDR1 is LNHDA and CDR2 SQIVND (reference sequence). V shed 0 bases and J shed 1 base, with 6 bases lying between them. The CDR3 coding sequence is TGTGCCAGTAGTATAGATCGGTGGAACACTGAAGCTTTCTTT. Its translation is CASSIDRWNTEAFF.

This clone was seen just once. The chain combines TRBV5-4 with TRBJ2-3; TRBD1 matches 10 bases. Germline V CDR1 and CDR2: SGHNT, YYREEE (reference sequence). Losses at the gene ends were 4 bases for V and 3 bases for J; bases not matched to a gene: 5. CDR3 length: 15 residues. The CDR3 loop is CASSPGQGRTDTQYF. For the CDR3, the DNA is TGTGCCAGCAGCCCGGGACAGGGGAGGACAGATACGCAGTATTTT.

V usage is TRBV30 and J usage is TRBJ2-7; D remains unclear. Looked up from germline, CDR1 is GTSNPN and CDR2 is SVGIG (reference sequence). The CDR3 spans 14 residues. Trimming stripped 0 bases from V and 2 bases from J, with 11 bases between. CDR3 amino acids: CAWSVDVIPYEQYF. The CDR3 nucleotides read TGTGCCTGGAGTGTAGACGTTATTCCCTACGAGCAGTACTTC.

The chain joins TRBV6-6 to TRBJ1-1; 7 bases line up with TRBD1. J lost 6 bases, V lost 6 bases, and 7 bases had no gene match. The germline CDR1 and CDR2 sequences are MNHNY and SVGAGI (reference sequence). This CDR3 is 13 amino acids long. The CDR3 is CASRLRQGSEAFF. The CDR3 DNA follows: TGTGCCAGCAGACTGAGACAGGGCTCTGAAGCTTTCTTT.

J is TRBJ1-2 and V is TRBV29-1, with 7 bases identical to TRBD1. Germline CDR1 reads SQVTM; CDR2 reads ANQGSEA. This CDR3 region has 12 residues. V shed 5 bases and J 6 bases; nucleotides not matched to a gene: 6. CDR3 DNA sequence: TGCAGCGTTCCCGGGACAGCACATGGCTACACCTTC. This translates into CSVPGTAHGYTF.

This clone was seen a few times. V is TRBV4-2 and J is TRBJ1-1; 8 nucleotides match TRBD1. Germline CDR1 is LGHNA and CDR2 is YNFKEQ. The CDR3 sequence is 17 residues long. The ends lost 2 bases at V and 1 base at J; junction bases unmatched: 9. The CDR3 spells CASSQRQGPGGNTEAFF. In DNA form, the CDR3 reads TGTGCCAGCAGCCAACGACAGGGGCCCGGTGGGAACACTGAAGCTTTCTTT.

This chain links TRBV18 with TRBJ2-5, with 7 bases identical to TRBD1. The CDR3 has 14 residues. V dropped 4 bases and J dropped 4; count of bases not matched to a gene: 6. Per the germline V gene, CDR1 is KGHSH and CDR2 is LQKENI. The CDR3 nucleotides read TGTGCCAGCTCACAGGGGGCTAAGGGAGAGACCCAGTACTTC. This encodes CASSQGAKGETQYF.

The CDR3 DNA is TGTGCCAGCAGTGAACCAGGACTAGCGGGAAACAATGAGCAGTTCTTC. Its protein is CASSEPGLAGNNEQFF. The genes are TRBV6-1 and TRBJ2-1; 12 bases agree with TRBD2. V dropped 2 bases and J dropped 5; count of bases not matched to a gene: 4. The CDR3 length is 16 residues. The germline gives CDR1 MNHNS, CDR2 SASEGT.

The V and J genes are TRBV6-5 and TRBJ1-5; no reliable D call. The CDR3 is made up of 12 amino acids. The germline gives CDR1 MNHEY, CDR2 SVGAGI. Trimming shortened V by 1 base and J by 6 bases, and 4 bases separated the two germline ends. CDR3 coding DNA: TGTGCCAGCAGTTACTTTAGTCAGCCCCAGCATTTT. Encoded protein: CASSYFSQPQHF.

Only one count was recorded for this clone. CDR3 residues: CASRQSTGSGEAFF. The DNA of the CDR3 is TGTGCCAGCAGGCAGAGTACGGGTAGTGGCGAAGCTTTCTTT. The chain has TRBV6-1 and TRBJ1-1; no definite D call. Germline values: CDR1 MNHNS, CDR2 SASEGT. The CDR3 contains 14 residues. The germline V and J ends were trimmed by 6 bases and 8 bases, with 19 bases remaining between them.